This entry features one TCR beta chain sequence. Its target is unknown. Germline V lookup: CDR1 SQVTM, CDR2 ANQGSEA. V was pared by 6 bases and J by 4 bases, with 18 bases between. The CDR3 loop spans 14 amino acids. These data belong to a study of identical twins. Findings of the study overall: Out-of-frame beta chain sequences displayed weaker excess sharing between twins. Abundant beta clonotypes from cord blood had fewer insertions, unlike memory repertoires, which showed none. The presence of invariant MAIT and iNKT cells could partly confound analyses of zero-insertion sequences.

TCRdb reprocessed the 5' RACE reads via MiXCR and lists one record per CDR3 protein. The sample has 400,000 to 650,000 distinct CDR3 sequences; roughly a fifth are singletons. The same data also contributed to another study, on T cells expressing NK-cell markers. That report notes: Seropositivity for HCMV was found in seven of the eight sequenced donors, with one seronegative.

Material: CD4+ T cells sorted from blood. The V call is TRBV29-1, the J call TRBJ1-2; D might be TRBD1 (6 bases). The clonotype comes from a woman aged 18-35 years in good health. This chain's CDR3 is CSVLQGTGSYGYTF. The CDR3 bases are TGCAGCGTCCTACAGGGAACAGGAAGCTATGGCTACACCTTC.